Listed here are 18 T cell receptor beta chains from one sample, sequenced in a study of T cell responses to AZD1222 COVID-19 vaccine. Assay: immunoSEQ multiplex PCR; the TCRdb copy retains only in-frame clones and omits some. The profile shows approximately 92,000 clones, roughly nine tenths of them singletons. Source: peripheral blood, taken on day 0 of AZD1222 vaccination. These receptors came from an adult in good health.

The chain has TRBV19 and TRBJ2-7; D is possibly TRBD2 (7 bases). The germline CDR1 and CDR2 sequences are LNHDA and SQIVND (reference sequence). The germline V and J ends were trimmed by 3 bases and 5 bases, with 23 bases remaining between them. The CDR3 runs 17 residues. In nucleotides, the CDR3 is TGTGCCAGTAGTATTCGGTTCCGGGGGGCGGTAAACGACGAGCAGTACTTC. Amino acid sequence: CASSIRFRGAVNDEQYF.

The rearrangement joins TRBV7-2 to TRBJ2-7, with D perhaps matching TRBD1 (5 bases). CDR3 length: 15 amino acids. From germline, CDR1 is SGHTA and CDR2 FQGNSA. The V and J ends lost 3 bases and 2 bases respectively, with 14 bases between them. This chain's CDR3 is CASSFGPGIPYEQYF. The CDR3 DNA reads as TGTGCCAGCAGCTTTGGGCCAGGGATTCCCTACGAGCAGTACTTC.

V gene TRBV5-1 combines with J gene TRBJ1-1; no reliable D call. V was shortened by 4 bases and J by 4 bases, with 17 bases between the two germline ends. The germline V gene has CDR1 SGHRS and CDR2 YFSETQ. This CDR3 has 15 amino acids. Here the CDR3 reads CASSVGRGTGTEAFF. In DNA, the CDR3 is TGCGCCAGCAGCGTAGGGCGGGGTACGGGCACTGAAGCTTTCTTT.

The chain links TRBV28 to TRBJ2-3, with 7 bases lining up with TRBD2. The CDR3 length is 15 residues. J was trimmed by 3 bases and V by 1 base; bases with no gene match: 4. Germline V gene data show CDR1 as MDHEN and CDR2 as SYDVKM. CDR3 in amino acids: CASSLFSGTTDTQYF. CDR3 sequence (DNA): TGTGCCAGCAGTTTATTCAGCGGGACGACAGATACGCAGTATTTT.

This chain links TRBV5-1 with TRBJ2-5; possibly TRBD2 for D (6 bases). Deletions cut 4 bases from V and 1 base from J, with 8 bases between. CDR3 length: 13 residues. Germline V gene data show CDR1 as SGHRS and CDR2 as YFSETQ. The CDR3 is CASSRDFQETQYF. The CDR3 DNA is TGCGCCAGCAGCCGGGACTTCCAAGAGACCCAGTACTTC. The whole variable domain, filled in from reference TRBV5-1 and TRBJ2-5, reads KAGVTQTPRYLIKTRGQQVTLSCSPISGHRSVSWYQQTPGQGLQFLFEYFSETQRNKGNFPGRFSGRQFSNSRSEMNVSTLELGDSALYLCASSRDFQETQYFGPGTRLLVL.

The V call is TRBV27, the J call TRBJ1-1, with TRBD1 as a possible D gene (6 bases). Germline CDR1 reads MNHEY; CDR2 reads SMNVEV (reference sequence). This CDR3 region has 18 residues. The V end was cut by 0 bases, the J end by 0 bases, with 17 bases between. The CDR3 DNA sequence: TGTGCCAGCAGTTTATCGGCGGGGGCGGGAATCATGAACACTGAAGCTTTCTTT. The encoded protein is CASSLSAGAGIMNTEAFF.

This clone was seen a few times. The CDR3 DNA sequence: TGCGCCAGCAGCGCCCGGGACAGGGACGGAGAAGCTTTCTTT. Translation gives CASSARDRDGEAFF. This chain uses TRBV5-1 with TRBJ1-1; 9 positions match TRBD1. Losses at the gene ends were 4 bases for V and 8 bases for J; bases not matched to a gene: 9. The CDR3 is 14 amino acids. Germline V gene lookup returns CDR1 SGHRS and CDR2 YFSETQ.

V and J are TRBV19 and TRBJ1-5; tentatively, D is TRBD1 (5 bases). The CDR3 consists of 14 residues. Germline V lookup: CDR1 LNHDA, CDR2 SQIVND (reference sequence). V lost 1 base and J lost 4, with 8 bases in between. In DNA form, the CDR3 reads TGTGCCAGTAGTATAGGGACACGAAATCAGCCCCAGCATTTT. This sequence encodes CASSIGTRNQPQHF.

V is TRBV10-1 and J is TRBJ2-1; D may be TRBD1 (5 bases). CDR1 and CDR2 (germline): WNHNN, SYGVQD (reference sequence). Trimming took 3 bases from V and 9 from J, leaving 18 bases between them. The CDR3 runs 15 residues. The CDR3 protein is CASSDAQGSTGEQFF. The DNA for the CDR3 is TGCGCCAGCAGTGATGCCCAGGGTTCTACGGGTGAGCAGTTCTTC.

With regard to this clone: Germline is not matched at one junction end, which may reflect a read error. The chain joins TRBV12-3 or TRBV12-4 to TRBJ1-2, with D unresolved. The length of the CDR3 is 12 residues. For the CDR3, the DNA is TGTGCCAGCAGATTAGAACTGGGGGGCTACACCTTC. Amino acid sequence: CASRLELGGYTF.

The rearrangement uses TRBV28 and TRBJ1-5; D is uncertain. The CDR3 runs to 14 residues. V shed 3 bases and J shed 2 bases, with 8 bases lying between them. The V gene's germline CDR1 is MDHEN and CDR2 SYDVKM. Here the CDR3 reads CASSLGRGNQPQHF. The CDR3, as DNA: TGTGCCAGCAGTTTGGGGAGGGGCAATCAGCCCCAGCATTTT.

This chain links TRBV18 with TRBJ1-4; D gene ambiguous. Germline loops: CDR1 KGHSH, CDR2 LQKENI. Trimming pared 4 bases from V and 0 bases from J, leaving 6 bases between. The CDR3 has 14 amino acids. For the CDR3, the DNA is TGTGCCAGCTCACTCGGGACAACTAATGAAAAACTGTTTTTT. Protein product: CASSLGTTNEKLFF.

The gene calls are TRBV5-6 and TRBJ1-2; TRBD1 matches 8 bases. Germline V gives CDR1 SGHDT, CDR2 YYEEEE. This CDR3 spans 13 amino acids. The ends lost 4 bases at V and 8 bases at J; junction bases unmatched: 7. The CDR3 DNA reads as TGTGCCAGCAGCCCGGACAGGGAGGGCGGCTACACCTTC. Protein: CASSPDREGGYTF.

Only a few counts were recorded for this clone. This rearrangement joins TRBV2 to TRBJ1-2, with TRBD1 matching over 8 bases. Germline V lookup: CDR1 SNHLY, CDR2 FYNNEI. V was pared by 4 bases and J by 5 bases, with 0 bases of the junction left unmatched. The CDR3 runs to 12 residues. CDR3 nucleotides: TGTGCCAGCAGTGGGACAGGGTATGGCTACACCTTC. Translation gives CASSGTGYGYTF.

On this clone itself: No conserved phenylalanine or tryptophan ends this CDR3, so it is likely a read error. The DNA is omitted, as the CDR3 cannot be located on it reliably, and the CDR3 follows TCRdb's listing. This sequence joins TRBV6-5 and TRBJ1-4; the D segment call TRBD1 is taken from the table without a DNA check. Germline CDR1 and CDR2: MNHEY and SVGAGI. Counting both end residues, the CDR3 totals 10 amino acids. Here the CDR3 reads CASSYPKQVV.

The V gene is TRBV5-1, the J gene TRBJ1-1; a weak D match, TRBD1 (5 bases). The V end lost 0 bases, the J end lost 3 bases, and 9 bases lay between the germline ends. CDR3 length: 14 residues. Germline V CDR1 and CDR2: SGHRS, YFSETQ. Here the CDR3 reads CASSLAGGDTEAFF. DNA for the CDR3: TGCGCCAGCAGCTTGGCCGGGGGGGACACTGAAGCTTTCTTT. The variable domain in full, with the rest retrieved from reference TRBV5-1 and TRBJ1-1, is KAGVTQTPRYLIKTRGQQVTLSCSPISGHRSVSWYQQTPGQGLQFLFEYFSETQRNKGNFPGRFSGRQFSNSRSEMNVSTLELGDSALYLCASSLAGGDTEAFFGQGTRLTVV.

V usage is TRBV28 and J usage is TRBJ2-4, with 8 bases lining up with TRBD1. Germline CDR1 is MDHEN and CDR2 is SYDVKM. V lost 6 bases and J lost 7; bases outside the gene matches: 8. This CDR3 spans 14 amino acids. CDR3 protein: CASSDPTGANIQYF. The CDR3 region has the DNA TGTGCCAGCAGCGACCCGACAGGGGCGAACATTCAGTACTTC.

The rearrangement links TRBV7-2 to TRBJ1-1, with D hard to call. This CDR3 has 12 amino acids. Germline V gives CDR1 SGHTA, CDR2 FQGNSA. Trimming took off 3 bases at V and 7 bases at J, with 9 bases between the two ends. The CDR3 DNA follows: TGTGCCAGCAGCTTGGGAGGGAATGAAGCTTTCTTT. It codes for CASSLGGNEAFF. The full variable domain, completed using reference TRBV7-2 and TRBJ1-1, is GAGVSQSPSNKVTEKGKDVELRCDPISGHTALYWYRQSLGQGLEFLIYFQGNSAPDKSGLPSDRFSAERTGGSVSTLTIQRTQQEDSAVYLCASSLGGNEAFFGQGTRLTVV.